This passage covers 18 T cell receptor beta chains from one sample sequenced in a study of cytomegalovirus exposure and HLA in healthy donors. A multiplex PCR was run with 60 Vbeta primers and 13 Jbeta primers. Method: immunoSEQ multiplex PCR; TCRdb's copy keeps in-frame clones and lacks some. The top ten clones hold roughly 10% of a sample with approximately 150,000 clones, around four fifths of them seen once. The sample was PBMCs. The receptors shown here come from a woman in her sixties in good health and CMV-seropositive.

The V call is TRBV9, the J call TRBJ1-2; D remains ambiguous. This CDR3 spans 13 amino acids. Germline CDR1 is SGDLS and CDR2 is YYNGEE. The V and J ends lost 4 bases and 6 bases respectively, with 13 bases between them. CDR3 DNA: TGTGCCAGCAGCTCAGGCGGGCTCGATGGCTACACCTTC. It specifies CASSSGGLDGYTF.

This clone has more than one count but fewer than ten. The germline gene is not matched at one end of the junction; a read error may be the cause. CDR3 DNA sequence: TGTGCTAGCAGCTCCTCGGCCGGGAGAGAGACCCAGTACTTC. Protein product: CASSSSAGRETQYF. The chain links TRBV7-7 to TRBJ2-5; tentative D call: TRBD2 (6 bases). The CDR3 covers 14 residues. CDR1 and CDR2 (germline): SSHAT, FNYEAQ (reference sequence).

This clone was detected once. The V call is TRBV7-8, the J call TRBJ1-3; D is perhaps TRBD1 (5 bases). CDR3 length: 15 residues. Germline V gene sequence: CDR1 SGHVS, CDR2 FQNEAQ. Trimming shortened V by 6 bases and J by 3 bases, and 15 bases separated the two germline ends. CDR3 protein: CASRPTESHGNTIYF. The CDR3, as DNA: TGTGCCAGCAGGCCGACAGAGAGTCATGGAAACACCATATATTTT.

This clone turned up a few times. V gene TRBV28 combines with J gene TRBJ1-1; the match to TRBD1 covers 8 bases. Unmatched junction bases numbered 9, after V lost 7 bases and J lost 5 bases. In germline, CDR1 is MDHEN, CDR2 SYDVKM. The length of the CDR3 is 14 residues. The DNA of the CDR3 is TGTGCCAGCACCGGGGACAGGTTTAGGACTGAAGCTTTCTTT. As protein: CASTGDRFRTEAFF.

This chain joins TRBV19 and TRBJ1-5; 7 nucleotides line up with TRBD1. This CDR3 is built from 16 residues. The germline V gene has CDR1 LNHDA and CDR2 SQIVND (reference sequence). The J segment lost 0 bases and the V segment lost 6 bases, leaving 8 bases of the junction unmatched. The CDR3 DNA reads as TGTGCCAGTAGCGACCGGGACAGCAATAGCAATCAGCCCCAGCATTTT. Its protein product is CASSDRDSNSNQPQHF.

The gene calls are TRBV19 and TRBJ1-4, with TRBD1 identical over 7 bases. This CDR3 is built from 14 residues. V shed 7 bases, J shed 5 bases, and the junction held 7 bases outside the gene matches. The germline gives CDR1 LNHDA, CDR2 SQIVND (reference sequence). The CDR3 region has the DNA TGTGCCAGTAATCCGGGACAGCTAAATGAAAAACTGTTTTTT. Amino acids: CASNPGQLNEKLFF. Drawing the rest from reference TRBV19 and TRBJ1-4, the complete variable domain is DGGITQSPKYLFRKEGQNVTLSCEQNLNHDAMYWYRQDPGQGLRLIYYSQIVNDFQKGDIAEGYSVSREKKESFPLTVTSAQKNPTAFYLCASNPGQLNEKLFFGSGTQLSVL.

The V and J genes are TRBV4-1 and TRBJ2-6, with D perhaps matching TRBD2 (5 bases). The CDR3 spans 19 residues. CDR1 and CDR2 (germline): MGHRA, YSYEKL. Trimming removed 2 bases at V and 0 bases at J, with 17 bases between. CDR3 sequence (DNA): TGCGCCAGCAGCCAAAGATCGAGGGCGGAGCGCTCTGGGGCCAACGTCCTGACTTTC. Protein sequence: CASSQRSRAERSGANVLTF.

Comment on this clone: Other nucleotide sequences from this sample produce the same CDR3. The chain employs TRBV5-6 and TRBJ2-5; TRBD2 matches 9 bases. CDR3 length equals 16 residues. Losses at the gene ends were 0 bases for V and 5 bases for J; bases not matched to a gene: 8. Germline loops: CDR1 SGHDT, CDR2 YYEEEE. The DNA for the CDR3 is TGTGCCAGCAGCTTGGTTGGTAGCGGGAGAGTTGAGACCCAGTACTTC. Its protein product is CASSLVGSGRVETQYF.

This chain joins TRBV4-1 and TRBJ2-7; the match to TRBD1 covers 8 bases. This CDR3 spans 18 amino acids. CDR1 MGHRA and CDR2 YSYEKL come from the germline V gene. V gave up 1 base and J gave up 4 bases; unmatched junction bases: 15. DNA of the CDR3: TGCGCCAGCAGCCAAGCCATCCCGGGGTGGACAGGGCGATACGAGCAGTACTTC. Amino acid sequence: CASSQAIPGWTGRYEQYF.

The chain combines TRBV10-3 with TRBJ2-7, with D possibly TRBD1 on 5 matching bases. This CDR3 has 13 residues. The germline gives CDR1 ENHRY, CDR2 SYGVKD. The ends were cut back, 0 bases at V and 7 bases at J, with 10 bases in the middle. The CDR3 spells CAISESIQGEQYF. CDR3 sequence (DNA): TGTGCCATCAGTGAGTCGATTCAGGGAGAGCAGTACTTC.

As for this clone: At one end the junction does not follow the germline gene, possibly because of a read error. The chain is built from TRBV5-6 and TRBJ1-5, with D maybe TRBD1 (5 bases). The CDR3 is made up of 15 amino acids. The germline gives CDR1 SGHDT, CDR2 YYEEEE. The CDR3 protein is CASSRGEGGNQRQHF. CDR3 bases: TGTGCCAGCAGCCGGGGGGAAGGTGGCAATCAGCGCCAGCATTTT.

The chain couples TRBV28 to TRBJ2-1; 8 bases match TRBD1. J lost 6 bases, V lost 6 bases, and 4 bases had no gene match. CDR3 length equals 13 residues. CDR1 is MDHEN, CDR2 SYDVKM, per germline. The CDR3 DNA sequence: TGTGCCAGCAGGCAGGGGGCGCGCAATGAGCAGTTCTTC. This gives the protein CASRQGARNEQFF.

J is TRBJ2-7 and V is TRBV27; D is perhaps TRBD1 (5 bases). The CDR3 has 14 residues. V lost 5 bases and J lost 6, with 17 bases in between. The germline CDR1 and CDR2 sequences are MNHEY and SMNVEV (reference sequence). CDR3 sequence: CASSLKAGWREQYF. The CDR3 coding sequence is TGTGCCAGCAGTCTTAAGGCAGGGTGGCGCGAGCAGTACTTC.

CDR3 loop: CASSALQGAQVDTQYF. The CDR3 region has the DNA TGTGCCAGCAGTGCCCTACAGGGGGCGCAAGTAGATACGCAGTATTTT. This rearrangement joins TRBV2 to TRBJ2-3; the match to TRBD1 covers 9 bases. The germline gives CDR1 SNHLY, CDR2 FYNNEI. J lost 5 bases, V lost 4 bases, and 10 bases had no gene match. CDR3 size: 16 residues. The entire variable domain, with the rest obtained from reference TRBV2 and TRBJ2-3, is as follows: EPEVTQTPSHQVTQMGQEVILRCVPISNHLYFYWYRQILGQKVEFLVSFYNNEISEKSEIFDDQFSVERPDGSNFTLKIRSTKLEDSAMYFCASSALQGAQVDTQYFGPGTRLTVL.

This chain connects TRBV5-1 to TRBJ2-5; possible D gene TRBD2, 6 bases. Deletions cut 0 bases from V and 5 bases from J, with 14 bases between. The CDR3 has 15 amino acids. Germline CDR1 is SGHRS and CDR2 is YFSETQ. The CDR3 is CASSLERAPGETQYF. CDR3 DNA sequence: TGCGCCAGCAGCTTGGAGCGGGCCCCAGGGGAGACCCAGTACTTC.

V and J are TRBV29-1 and TRBJ1-1; 7 bases match TRBD1. Per germline, CDR1 SQVTM and CDR2 ANQGSEA. Germline trimming cut 4 bases from V and 6 bases from J; bases unmatched to any gene: 2. The CDR3 is made up of 11 amino acids. The CDR3 is CSVAQGAEAFF. Here the CDR3 DNA reads TGCAGCGTTGCCCAGGGGGCTGAAGCTTTCTTT.

This clone was counted once. This chain joins TRBV6-5 and TRBJ2-1, with D perhaps TRBD1 (5 bases). V was trimmed by 5 bases and J by 0 bases, leaving 11 bases between them. Germline CDR1 is MNHEY and CDR2 is SVGAGI. The CDR3 consists of 15 residues. CDR3: CASSPFRGSYNEQFF. For the CDR3, the DNA is TGTGCCAGCAGTCCCTTTAGGGGCTCCTACAATGAGCAGTTCTTC.

For this clone: This sample includes further DNA sequences coding for the same CDR3. V gene TRBV4-1 combines with J gene TRBJ1-1; 7 bases fit TRBD1. CDR3 length: 16 amino acids. CDR1 MGHRA and CDR2 YSYEKL come from the germline V gene. V lost 6 bases, J lost 6 bases, and 16 bases stayed unmatched. CDR3 sequence reads: CASRGMRTGGRPEAFF. The CDR3 region has the DNA TGCGCCAGCAGGGGAATGAGGACAGGCGGTAGACCTGAAGCTTTCTTT.